These 29 T cell receptor beta chains came from one sample sequenced in a study of radiotherapy plus CTLA-4 blockade in lung cancer. Some clones are missing from TCRdb's copy, which holds only in-frame ones; the method was immunoSEQ multiplex PCR. The sample has roughly 54,000 clones, approximately 79% seen once. This specimen consisted of peripheral blood, obtained from a patient treated with radiotherapy plus ipilimumab. The receptor set was obtained from a human donor with non-small cell lung cancer who had a partial response to radiotherapy plus ipilimumab.

The rearrangement joins TRBV28 to TRBJ1-2; D not certain. This CDR3 has 11 amino acids. The germline CDR1 and CDR2 sequences are MDHEN and SYDVKM. V lost 6 bases and J lost 3, with 5 bases in between. CDR3 loop: CASRGHYGYTF. For the CDR3, the DNA is TGTGCCAGCAGGGGCCACTATGGCTACACCTTC.

This clone was recorded a few times. The V and J genes are TRBV13 and TRBJ2-3; TRBD2 aligns across 12 bases. Germline CDR1 PRHDT, CDR2 FYEKMQ (reference sequence). The CDR3 length is 15 residues. The junction had 5 bases not matched to a gene; V was cut back by 4 bases and J by 6 bases. The CDR3 DNA reads TGTGCCAGCAGCTCACTAGCGGGGGGCCGCGATACGCAGTATTTT. Encoded protein: CASSSLAGGRDTQYF.

The CDR3 sequence: CASSRTGYEAFF. The CDR3 nucleotides are TGTGCCAGCAGTCGAACAGGGTATGAAGCTTTCTTT. V and J are TRBV9 and TRBJ1-1, with a possible D match to TRBD1 (6 bases). The germline gives CDR1 SGDLS, CDR2 YYNGEE. This CDR3 contains 12 residues. The ends were cut back, 5 bases at V and 7 bases at J, with 12 bases in the middle. Drawing the rest from reference TRBV9 and TRBJ1-1, the complete variable domain is DSGVTQTPKHLITATGQRVTLRCSPRSGDLSVYWYQQSLDQGLQFLIQYYNGEERAKGNILERFSAQQFPDLHSELNLSSLELGDSALYFCASSRTGYEAFFGQGTRLTVV.

The V and J genes are TRBV18 and TRBJ1-6; TRBD1 might be the D (6 bases). Germline assignment: CDR1 KGHSH and CDR2 LQKENI. With 2 bases removed from V and 7 bases from J, the gap between germline ends came to 9 bases. This CDR3 comprises 14 residues. DNA for the CDR3: TGTGCCAGCTCACCAAACCAGGGGAATTCACCCCTCCACTTT. This encodes CASSPNQGNSPLHF.

This sequence joins TRBV30 and TRBJ2-7; maybe TRBD1 (5 bases). Germline V gene lookup returns CDR1 GTSNPN and CDR2 SVGIG (reference sequence). The V end lost 0 bases, the J end lost 5 bases, and 14 bases lay between the germline ends. CDR3 length equals 14 residues. Here the CDR3 reads CAWSVRGLRDEQYF. The CDR3, as DNA: TGTGCCTGGAGTGTAAGGGGCCTCCGGGACGAGCAGTACTTC.

V and J are TRBV7-2 and TRBJ2-3; D may be TRBD1 (5 bases). The V gene's germline CDR1 is SGHTA and CDR2 FQGNSA. Trimming left V 2 bases short and J 1 base short, with 10 bases between. This CDR3 spans 15 amino acids. The CDR3 bases are TGTGCCAGCAGCTTAATGGTAGGGGGCACAGATACGCAGTATTTT. This encodes CASSLMVGGTDTQYF.

V gene TRBV5-1 combines with J gene TRBJ1-1; TRBD1 might be the D (6 bases). Germline V gene lookup returns CDR1 SGHRS and CDR2 YFSETQ. V was pared by 3 bases and J by 1 base, with 16 bases between. This CDR3 is built from 16 residues. This CDR3 is CASSWPQGKGNTEAFF. The DNA for the CDR3 is TGCGCCAGCAGCTGGCCGCAGGGGAAGGGGAACACTGAAGCTTTCTTT. The full variable domain, its missing parts supplied by reference TRBV5-1 and TRBJ1-1, is KAGVTQTPRYLIKTRGQQVTLSCSPISGHRSVSWYQQTPGQGLQFLFEYFSETQRNKGNFPGRFSGRQFSNSRSEMNVSTLELGDSALYLCASSWPQGKGNTEAFFGQGTRLTVV.

This chain uses TRBV28 with TRBJ1-2; TRBD1 aligns across 7 bases. With V trimmed by 1 base and J by 3 bases, 5 bases remained unmatched. The germline CDR1 and CDR2 sequences are MDHEN and SYDVKM. The CDR3 is made up of 15 amino acids. This CDR3 reads CASSLLSGGYYGYTF. The CDR3 DNA is TGTGCCAGCAGTTTATTGTCAGGGGGGTACTATGGCTACACCTTC.

This chain connects TRBV7-2 to TRBJ2-1; weak D call: TRBD1 (6 bases). This CDR3 region has 14 residues. V lost 10 bases to trimming and J lost 0 bases, with 13 bases between them. The germline gives CDR1 SGHTA, CDR2 FQGNSA. CDR3 nucleotides: TGTGCCACCTGGACAGCGAGCTCCTACAATGAGCAGTTCTTC. Translated, it gives CATWTASSYNEQFF.

This chain connects TRBV25-1 to TRBJ1-1; unclear D gene. The germline V and J ends were trimmed by 1 base and 6 bases, with 12 bases remaining between them. The CDR3 loop spans 14 amino acids. Germline V gene lookup returns CDR1 MGHDK and CDR2 SYGVNS. The CDR3 spells CASSESRPRAEAFF. In DNA form, the CDR3 reads TGTGCCAGCAGTGAATCCAGGCCCCGCGCTGAAGCTTTCTTT.

This clone was recorded once. The chain is built from TRBV6-1 and TRBJ2-7; TRBD1 aligns across 7 bases. Trimming removed 7 bases from V and 2 bases from J; junction bases left unmatched: 11. The V gene's germline CDR1 is MNHNS and CDR2 SASEGT. The CDR3 spans 15 residues. For the CDR3, the DNA is TGTGCCAGCATCCGAGACAGGGCGAGCACCTACGAGCAGTACTTC. Protein sequence: CASIRDRASTYEQYF.

The chain combines TRBV6-5 with TRBJ1-2; D ambiguous. Germline CDR1 and CDR2: MNHEY and SVGAGI. The V gene lost 2 bases and the J gene lost 8 bases, with 12 bases spanning the gap. The CDR3 is made up of 13 amino acids. Here the CDR3 DNA reads TGTGCCAGCAGTTACGACTCCCGGGAGGGCTACACCTTC. Its protein product is CASSYDSREGYTF.

CDR3 DNA sequence: TGTGCCAGCAGTTACAGGGGTCGAAATTCACCCCTCCACTTT. As protein: CASSYRGRNSPLHF. The chain carries TRBV28 and TRBJ1-6; 7 nucleotides align to TRBD1. V lost 4 bases and J lost 7; bases outside the gene matches: 4. This CDR3 has 14 amino acids. Germline CDR1 and CDR2: MDHEN and SYDVKM.

The chain joins TRBV6-1 to TRBJ2-5, with D possibly matching TRBD2 (6 bases). Trimming removed 6 bases from V and 2 bases from J, with 13 bases in between. This CDR3 contains 14 residues. Germline lookup yields CDR1 MNHNS and CDR2 SASEGT. CDR3 amino acids: CASSLGGAQETQYF. The DNA for the CDR3 is TGTGCCAGCAGCCTCGGGGGAGCACAAGAGACCCAGTACTTC.

The genes are TRBV7-9 and TRBJ2-7; 9 bases match TRBD1. V lost 6 bases and J lost 3; bases outside the gene matches: 18. This CDR3 is 18 amino acids long. The germline CDR1 and CDR2 sequences are SEHNR and FQNEAQ (reference sequence). CDR3 DNA: TGTGCCAGCAGTTTACCTATTCGGACAGGGGAGATAATCTACGAGCAGTACTTC. It specifies CASSLPIRTGEIIYEQYF.

The V and J genes are TRBV28 and TRBJ2-2, with TRBD1 matching over 7 bases. The CDR3 is 14 residues long. The germline V gene encodes CDR1 MDHEN and CDR2 SYDVKM. J gave up 6 bases and V 7 bases, and 8 bases lay outside the gene matches. CDR3 nucleotides: TGTGCCAGCAACCCAACAGGGGTATCCGGGGAGCTGTTTTTT. Residues: CASNPTGVSGELFF.

There are a few counts of this clone. This chain links TRBV5-1 with TRBJ1-2; 10 nucleotides match TRBD1. The CDR3 loop spans 16 amino acids. Looked up from germline, CDR1 is SGHRS and CDR2 is YFSETQ. The V segment lost 2 bases and the J segment 6 bases; nucleotides outside the gene matches: 10. The CDR3 loop reads CASSLLTGGEVDGYTF. The CDR3 DNA reads as TGCGCCAGCAGCTTATTGACAGGGGGCGAGGTGGATGGCTACACCTTC. Together with reference TRBV5-1 and TRBJ1-2, the CDR3 gives the full variable domain: KAGVTQTPRYLIKTRGQQVTLSCSPISGHRSVSWYQQTPGQGLQFLFEYFSETQRNKGNFPGRFSGRQFSNSRSEMNVSTLELGDSALYLCASSLLTGGEVDGYTFGSGTRLTVV.

The V gene is TRBV5-4, the J gene TRBJ1-2; no clear D. In germline, CDR1 is SGHNT, CDR2 YYREEE (reference sequence). The CDR3 loop spans 13 amino acids. V was trimmed by 6 bases and J by 1 base, leaving 10 bases between them. CDR3: CASNPEGNYGYTF. The CDR3 bases are TGTGCCAGCAATCCGGAGGGTAACTATGGCTACACCTTC.

This chain links TRBV5-6 with TRBJ2-2; D is perhaps TRBD1 (6 bases). Trimming left V 4 bases short and J 0 bases short, with 13 bases between. The CDR3 is 16 residues long. Germline values: CDR1 SGHDT, CDR2 YYEEEE. The CDR3 spells CASSPAGTSNTGELFF. CDR3 bases: TGTGCCAGCAGCCCGGCCGGGACATCGAACACCGGGGAGCTGTTTTTT.

The V and J genes are TRBV29-1 and TRBJ2-7, with a possible D match to TRBD2 (5 bases). V was clipped by 4 bases and J by 3 bases, with 10 bases between them. CDR3 size: 12 residues. The germline V gene encodes CDR1 SQVTM and CDR2 ANQGSEA. This CDR3 reads CSVVQRDYEQYF. DNA of the CDR3: TGCAGCGTTGTTCAACGGGACTACGAGCAGTACTTC.

The rearrangement joins TRBV6-5 to TRBJ1-2; possible D gene TRBD1, 5 bases. The ends were cut back, 8 bases at V and 4 bases at J, with 17 bases in the middle. This CDR3 comprises 14 residues. Germline lookup yields CDR1 MNHEY and CDR2 SVGAGI. In DNA, the CDR3 is TGTGCCAGCCACCCCGGGGGGAATCGCTATGGCTACACCTTC. Translating it yields CASHPGGNRYGYTF.

V usage is TRBV9 and J usage is TRBJ2-7; 9 nucleotides match TRBD2. The CDR3 runs to 23 residues. CDR1 SGDLS and CDR2 YYNGEE come from the germline V gene. Germline trimming cut 1 base from V and 5 bases from J; bases unmatched to any gene: 31. The CDR3 DNA reads as TGTGCCAGCAGCGTAAGTCGGGGAACATTGCGCCTGGGACCGGGACTAGCTGCCCACGAGCAGTACTTC. Amino acid sequence: CASSVSRGTLRLGPGLAAHEQYF.

V and J are TRBV11-2 and TRBJ1-1, with D possibly being TRBD1 (5 bases). The V and J ends lost 5 bases and 1 base respectively, with 23 bases between them. Germline CDR1 is SGHAT and CDR2 is FQNNGV. CDR3 size: 18 residues. The CDR3: CASSALGGDEVGNTEAFF. The CDR3 nucleotides are TGTGCCAGCAGCGCACTTGGGGGGGACGAGGTCGGGAACACTGAAGCTTTCTTT. Together with reference TRBV11-2 and TRBJ1-1, the CDR3 gives the full variable domain: EAGVAQSPRYKIIEKRQSVAFWCNPISGHATLYWYQQILGQGPKLLIQFQNNGVVDDSQLPKDRFSAERLKGVDSTLKIQPAKLEDSAVYLCASSALGGDEVGNTEAFFGQGTRLTVV.

This chain uses TRBV5-5 with TRBJ2-5, with D possibly being TRBD1 (5 bases). The CDR3 length is 14 residues. The V end was cut by 1 base, the J end by 4 bases, with 11 bases between. The germline V gene encodes CDR1 SGHKS and CDR2 YYEKEE (reference sequence). CDR3 in amino acids: CASSLQDKTETQYF. In DNA, the CDR3 is TGTGCCAGCAGCTTGCAGGACAAAACAGAGACCCAGTACTTC. Filled out from reference TRBV5-5 and TRBJ2-5, the complete variable domain reads DAGVTQSPTHLIKTRGQQVTLRCSPISGHKSVSWYQQVLGQGPQFIFQYYEKEERGRGNFPDRFSARQFPNYSSELNVNALLLGDSALYLCASSLQDKTETQYFGPGTRLLVL.

V is TRBV6-1 and J is TRBJ1-2, with D uncertain. From germline, CDR1 is MNHNS and CDR2 SASEGT. Trimming removed 6 bases from V and 0 bases from J, with 8 bases in between. CDR3 length: 13 residues. Written as DNA, the CDR3 is TGTGCCAGCAGGGAGAATTCTAACTATGGCTACACCTTC. Its protein is CASRENSNYGYTF.

The table lists this clone with a few counts. For the CDR3, the DNA is TGTGCCAGCACCCCAGGGTCAATCACCGGGGAGCTGTTTTTT. Translation: CASTPGSITGELFF. The chain employs TRBV6-6 and TRBJ2-2, with TRBD1 as a possible D gene (5 bases). Germline V gene lookup returns CDR1 MNHNY and CDR2 SVGAGI (reference sequence). CDR3 length equals 14 residues. V dropped 7 bases and J dropped 4 bases, with 13 bases sitting between them.

The V gene is TRBV5-1, the J gene TRBJ2-2; D is perhaps TRBD1 (6 bases). Germline V gene lookup returns CDR1 SGHRS and CDR2 YFSETQ. Trimming removed 0 bases from V and 2 bases from J, with 8 bases in between. CDR3 length: 15 amino acids. CDR3 in DNA: TGCGCCAGCAGCTTGGGGGACACAAACACCGGGGAGCTGTTTTTT. This gives the protein CASSLGDTNTGELFF. The full variable domain, with the rest looked up from reference TRBV5-1 and TRBJ2-2, is KAGVTQTPRYLIKTRGQQVTLSCSPISGHRSVSWYQQTPGQGLQFLFEYFSETQRNKGNFPGRFSGRQFSNSRSEMNVSTLELGDSALYLCASSLGDTNTGELFFGEGSRLTVL.

The CDR3 sequence is CASSLSAYNEQFF. The CDR3 DNA follows: TGTGCCAGCAGCTTATCCGCCTACAATGAGCAGTTCTTC. The chain recombines TRBV5-4 with TRBJ2-1; no clear D gene. V lost 2 bases and J 2 bases, leaving 5 bases between the germline ends. This CDR3 is built from 13 residues. CDR1 is SGHNT, CDR2 YYREEE, per germline (reference sequence).

J is TRBJ2-1 and V is TRBV29-1, with a weak D call TRBD1 (6 bases). The V end was cut by 2 bases, the J end by 3 bases, with 8 bases between. CDR1 is SQVTM and CDR2 is ANQGSEA in the germline V gene. The CDR3 consists of 13 residues. The chain's CDR3 is CSVERTVYNEQFF. CDR3 bases: TGCAGCGTTGAACGGACAGTCTACAATGAGCAGTTCTTC.